This T cell receptor (beta chain) was identified in a study of cytomegalovirus exposure and HLA in healthy donors. Looking at the study overall: In an earlier analysis, approximately 120 million unique TCR beta sequences were found from 150 million to 200 million T cells.

Study outcomes and limitations: Later analysis identified a missense DCLRE1C variant that was linked to TCR beta V- and J-gene trimming. In a later analysis, approximately 15,000 TCR beta sequences were associated with HLA alleles at 0.05 false discovery rate. Immune exposure data for these donors was limited to CMV serostatus.

The PCR made use of 60 Vbeta and 13 Jbeta primers. Repertoires were generated with immunoSEQ multiplex PCR, while TCRdb's copy carries only in-frame clones and drops some. The sample has about 160,000 clones; 85% are singletons. Germline V gene data show CDR1 as SNHLY and CDR2 as FYNNEI. The CDR3 consists of 12 residues. The V end lost 5 bases, the J end lost 2 bases, and 6 bases lay between the germline ends. A remark on this clone: Antigen specificity is unknown.

Sequenced input: PBMCs. This rearrangement joins TRBV2 to TRBJ1-1; possible D gene TRBD1, 5 bases. This receptor was taken from a boy between 2 and 15 years old in good health and CMV-seronegative. CDR3 bases: TGTGCCAGCAGTCAGGGAAACACTGAAGCTTTCTTT. Amino acid sequence: CASSQGNTEAFF. Full variable domain (missing parts from reference TRBV2 and TRBJ1-1): EPEVTQTPSHQVTQMGQEVILRCVPISNHLYFYWYRQILGQKVEFLVSFYNNEISEKSEIFDDQFSVERPDGSNFTLKIRSTKLEDSAMYFCASSQGNTEAFFGQGTRLTVV.